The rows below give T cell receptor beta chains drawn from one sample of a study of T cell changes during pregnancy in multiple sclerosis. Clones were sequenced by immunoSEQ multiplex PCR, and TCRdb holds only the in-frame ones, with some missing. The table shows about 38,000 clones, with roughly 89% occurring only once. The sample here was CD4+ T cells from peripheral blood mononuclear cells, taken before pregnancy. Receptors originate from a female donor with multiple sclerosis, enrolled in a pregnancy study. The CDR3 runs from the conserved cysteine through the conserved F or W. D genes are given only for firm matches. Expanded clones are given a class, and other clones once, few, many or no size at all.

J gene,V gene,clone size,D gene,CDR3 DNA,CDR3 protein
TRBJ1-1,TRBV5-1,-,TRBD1,TGCGCCAGCAGCTTAGGAGGGGGCGAGACTGAAGCTTTCTTT,CASSLGGGETEAFF
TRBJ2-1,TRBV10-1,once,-,TGCGCCAGCAGTGATTTCGGGCGGGACTACAATGAGCAGTTCTTC,CASSDFGRDYNEQFF
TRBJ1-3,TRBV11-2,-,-,TGTGCCAGCAGCCGATTAGGGGCAGAGGGAAACACCATATATTTT,CASSRLGAEGNTIYF
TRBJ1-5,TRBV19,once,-,TGTGCCAGTAGTAGACAGATTTATCAGCCCCAGCATTTT,CASSRQIYQPQHF
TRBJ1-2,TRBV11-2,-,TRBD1,TGTGCCAGCAGCCTGGGACAGGGCTACGGCTACACCTTC,CASSLGQGYGYTF
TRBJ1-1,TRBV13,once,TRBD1,TGTGCCAGCAGCTCCGACAGGGGGAAGACTGACACTGAAGCTTTCTTT,CASSSDRGKTDTEAFF
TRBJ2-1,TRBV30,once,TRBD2,TGTGCCTGGACCGGAGGTAGCGGGGGGGGGTCCTACAATGAGCAGTTCTTC,CAWTGGSGGGSYNEQFF
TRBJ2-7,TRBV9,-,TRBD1,TGTGCCAGCAGCGTAGACGGGAGGAGACAGGGGGCTTCTCTACAGTACTTC,CASSVDGRRQGASLQYF
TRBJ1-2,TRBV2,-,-,TGTGCCAGCAGTGTTCGGGTTGGAGGCTACACCTTC,CASSVRVGGYTF
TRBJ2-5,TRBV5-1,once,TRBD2,TGCGCCAGCAGCTTCCTTGGGGCTAGCGGGGACAAGACCCAGTACTTC,CASSFLGASGDKTQYF
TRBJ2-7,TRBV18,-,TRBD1,TGTGCCAGCTCACTACAGGGGTACGAGCAGTACTTC,CASSLQGYEQYF
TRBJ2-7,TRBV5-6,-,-,TGTGCCAGCAGCAGGGGGGGATCTACCTACGAGCAGTACTTC,CASSRGGSTYEQYF
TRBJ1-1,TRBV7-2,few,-,TGTGCCAGCAGCTTACTTCCTATTGGGCACCTCTCCTTCTTT,CASSLLPIGHLSFF
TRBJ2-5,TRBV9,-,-,TGTGCCAGCAGCGTAGACGCACAGCGGGAGACCCAGTACTTC,CASSVDAQRETQYF
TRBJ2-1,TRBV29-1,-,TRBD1,TGCAGCGTCCGGTCCCAGGGGGACAATGAGCAGTTCTTC,CSVRSQGDNEQFF
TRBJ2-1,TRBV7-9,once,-,TGTGCCAGCACCCCGGGTAGCTCCTACAATGAGCAGTTCTTC,CASTPGSSYNEQFF
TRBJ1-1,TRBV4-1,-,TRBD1,TGCGCCAGCAGCCAGGGACAGGGGGCTCCGGGGACTGAAGCTTTCTTT,CASSQGQGAPGTEAFF
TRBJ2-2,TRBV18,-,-,TGTGCCAGCTCACCACCCTGGATTTTGCTAGGTCAAAACACCGGGGAGCTGTTTTTT,CASSPPWILLGQNTGELFF
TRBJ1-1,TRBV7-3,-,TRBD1,TGTGCCAGCAGCCCCCCTAACGACAGGGGCACTGAAGCTTTCTTT,CASSPPNDRGTEAFF
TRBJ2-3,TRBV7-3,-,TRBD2,TGTGCCAGCAGCCCCAGGGACTACACTAGCACAGATACGCAGTATTTT,CASSPRDYTSTDTQYF
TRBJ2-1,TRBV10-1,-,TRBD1,TGCGCCAGCAGTCTGGGACAGGAGAATGAGCAGTTCTTC,CASSLGQENEQFF
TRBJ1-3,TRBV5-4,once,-,TGTGCCAGCAGCCCCCCGTTCGGTAACACCATATATTTT,CASSPPFGNTIYF
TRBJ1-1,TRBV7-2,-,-,TGTGCCAGCAGCTTAGCGCAGGGCAGGACCACTGAAGCTTTCTTT,CASSLAQGRTTEAFF
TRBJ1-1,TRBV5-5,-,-,TGTGCCAGCAGCTTGGCCTGGCGGACTGAAGCTTTCTTT,CASSLAWRTEAFF
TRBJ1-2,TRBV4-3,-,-,TGCGCCAGCAGCCAAGATACCCGACGGGAGGGCTATGGCTACACCTTC,CASSQDTRREGYGYTF
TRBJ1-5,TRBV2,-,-,TGTGCCAGCAGTGCCGCAGGGGTTAGCAATCAGCCCCAGCATTTT,CASSAAGVSNQPQHF
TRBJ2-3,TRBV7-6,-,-,TGTGCCAGCAGCTTAAAGTGGGGGCGGGCCGGTACAGATACGCAGTATTTT,CASSLKWGRAGTDTQYF
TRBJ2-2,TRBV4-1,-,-,TGCGCCAGCAGCCGCGGGACAGTGAACACCGGGGAGCTGTTTTTT,CASSRGTVNTGELFF
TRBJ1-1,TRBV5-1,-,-,TGCGCCAGCAGCCCCGGGGGAGGGGGGGCTTTCTTT,CASSPGGGGAFF
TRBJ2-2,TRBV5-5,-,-,TGTGCCAGCAGCCCCCTATCGAACACCGGGGAGCTGTTTTTT,CASSPLSNTGELFF
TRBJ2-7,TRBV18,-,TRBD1,TGTGCCAGCTCCGGAGACAGGGGCAACGAGCAGTACTTC,CASSGDRGNEQYF
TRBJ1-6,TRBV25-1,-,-,TGTGCCAGCAGCCGAGAAGGGGGAAAGGGCTCCTATAATTCACCCCTCCACTTT,CASSREGGKGSYNSPLHF
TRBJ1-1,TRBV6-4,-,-,TGTGCCAGTCCCTTTTGGGGGGAGGATCGGAACACTGAAGCTTTCTTT,CASPFWGEDRNTEAFF
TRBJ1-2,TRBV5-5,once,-,TGTGCCAGCAGCTTGCCAGGGAACCCCGACTATGGCTACACCTTC,CASSLPGNPDYGYTF
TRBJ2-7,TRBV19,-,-,TGTGCCAGTAGTATTCCTGGGAGGCTCTTCTACGAGCAGTACTTC,CASSIPGRLFYEQYF
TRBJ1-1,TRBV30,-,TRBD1,TGTGCCGGCACGACAGGGCCCTTGGGCACTGAAGCTTTCTTT,CAGTTGPLGTEAFF
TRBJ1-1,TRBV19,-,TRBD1,TGTGCCAGTAGTACCAGGGGAGGACAGGGGGCTCGGAACACTGAAGCTTTCTTT,CASSTRGGQGARNTEAFF
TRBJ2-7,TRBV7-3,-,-,TGTGCCAGCATTGGGAGGGGGGTCGAGCAGTACTTC,CASIGRGVEQYF
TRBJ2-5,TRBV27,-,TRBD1,TGTGCCAGCAGCATTAACAGGGGGCAAGAGACCCAGTACTTC,CASSINRGQETQYF
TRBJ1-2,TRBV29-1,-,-,TGCAGCGTTGCCCAGGCGTCTGACTATGGCTACACCTTC,CSVAQASDYGYTF
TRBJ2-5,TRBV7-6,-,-,TGTGCCAGCAGCTTCGGCCAAGAGACCCAGTACTTC,CASSFGQETQYF
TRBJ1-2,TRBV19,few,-,TGTGCCAGTAGTAGGGGACTCTCGAGGGGCTATGGCTACACCTTC,CASSRGLSRGYGYTF
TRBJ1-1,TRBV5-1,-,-,TGCGCCAGCAGCTGGGGGGGCATAAACACTGAAGCTTTCTTT,CASSWGGINTEAFF
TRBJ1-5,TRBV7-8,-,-,TGTGCCAGCAGCCCCCGGTGGGGGAGGGATCAGCCCCAGCATTTT,CASSPRWGRDQPQHF
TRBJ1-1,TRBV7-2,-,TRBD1,TGTGCCAGCAGCGGGACAGTCAGGAACACTGAAGCTTTCTTT,CASSGTVRNTEAFF
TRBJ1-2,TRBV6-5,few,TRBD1,TGTGCCAGCAGTTACGGGGGACAGCCATATGGCTACACCTTC,CASSYGGQPYGYTF
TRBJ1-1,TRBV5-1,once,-,TGCGCCAGCAGCTTGCGGGGGATAGTCACTGAAGCTTTCTTT,CASSLRGIVTEAFF
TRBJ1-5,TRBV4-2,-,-,TGTGCCAGCAGCCAAAGAACCCGGGGGAATCAGCCCCAGCATTTT,CASSQRTRGNQPQHF
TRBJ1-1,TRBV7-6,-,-,TGTGCCAGCAGCACCCACACCGACAGAACTGAAGCTTTCTTT,CASSTHTDRTEAFF
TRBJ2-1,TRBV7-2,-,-,TGTGCCAGCAGCTTTTATGGGACTGGTCCGAAGGGCAATGAGCAGTTCTTC,CASSFYGTGPKGNEQFF
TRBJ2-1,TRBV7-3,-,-,TGTGCCAGCAGCTTAGGCAGACGGGGTTCCTCCTACAATGAGCAGTTCTTC,CASSLGRRGSSYNEQFF
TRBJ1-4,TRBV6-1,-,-,TGTGCCAGCAGCCCAGGGTCTGAAAAACTGTTTTTT,CASSPGSEKLFF
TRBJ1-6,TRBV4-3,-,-,TGCGCCAGCAGCCCTAGCATAGCCCCTTCACCCCTCCACTTT,CASSPSIAPSPLHF
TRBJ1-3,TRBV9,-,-,TGTGCCAGCAGCGTAGATGCCGGAGGGAGAAACACCATATATTTT,CASSVDAGGRNTIYF
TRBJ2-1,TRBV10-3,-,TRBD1,TGTGCCATCAGTGATCGGGACAGGGGGTCGGGCTATGAGCAGTTCTTC,CAISDRDRGSGYEQFF
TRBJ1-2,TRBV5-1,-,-,TGCGCCAGCAGCCTCGGGCGATCCAACGCGGGTGGCTACACCTTC,CASSLGRSNAGGYTF
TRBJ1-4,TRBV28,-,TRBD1,TGTGCCAGCAGGAACCGCGACAGGGACCGTGAAAAACTGTTTTTT,CASRNRDRDREKLFF
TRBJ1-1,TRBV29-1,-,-,TGCAGCGTTAAGAGGCGGGCTAACACTGAAGCTTTCTTT,CSVKRRANTEAFF
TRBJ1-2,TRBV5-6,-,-,TGTGCCAGCAGCTTCCTCTTCAGTCATTACGGCTACACCTTC,CASSFLFSHYGYTF